This entry lists 13 T cell receptor beta chains sequenced from one sample in a study of blood T cells in healthy people across ages. A second PCR of 7 to 11 cycles used a sample-barcoded 5' primer and a J-beta primer mix. MiXCR was run by TCRdb on the 5' RACE reads, yielding one entry per CDR3 protein. This table holds around 580,000 distinct CDR3 sequences, around half found once. Sequenced input: blood. These receptors originate from an elderly man in good health.

Ten or more counts support this clonotype. The CDR3 region is CASSSPGEKLFF. The DNA of the CDR3 is TGTGCCAGCAGCTCACCGGGTGAAAAACTGTTTTTT. This chain uses TRBV6-6 with TRBJ1-4; D not resolved. The V end was cut by 6 bases, the J end by 7 bases, with 9 bases between. This CDR3 comprises 12 residues. The V gene's germline CDR1 is MNHNY and CDR2 SVGAGI (reference sequence).

This clonotype was found a few times. This chain connects TRBV7-2 to TRBJ2-7, with 10 bases that match TRBD2. Germline CDR1 and CDR2: SGHTA and FQGNSA. V dropped 4 bases and J dropped 7; count of bases not matched to a gene: 4. This CDR3 contains 13 residues. The DNA of the CDR3 is TGTGCCAGCAGCTCGAAGCGGGAGGGGGAGCAGTACTTC. Protein product: CASSSKREGEQYF.

This rearrangement joins TRBV5-5 to TRBJ1-4; TRBD1 is a possible D gene (5 bases). Germline lookup yields CDR1 SGHKS and CDR2 YYEKEE (reference sequence). CDR3 size: 15 residues. The V end lost 5 bases, the J end lost 5 bases, and 16 bases lay between the germline ends. CDR3 DNA: TGTGCCAGCAGTTTTTCAGGGTACGGGAATGAAAAACTGTTTTTT. As protein: CASSFSGYGNEKLFF.

This chain uses TRBV5-8 with TRBJ2-7; perhaps D is TRBD1 or TRBD2 (5 bases each). V was cut by 4 bases and J by 3 bases, with 23 bases left in between. The CDR3 spans 17 residues. Germline V gene data show CDR1 as SGHTS and CDR2 as YDEGEE. The CDR3 DNA reads as TGTGCCAGCAGCACAACCCCAATAGGGGCCCGGGACTACGAGCAGTACTTC. It yields the protein CASSTTPIGARDYEQYF.

The rearrangement links TRBV4-2 to TRBJ2-5; D gene uncertain. CDR3 length: 15 amino acids. The V and J ends lost 0 bases and 5 bases respectively, with 13 bases between them. The germline CDR1 and CDR2 sequences are LGHNA and YNFKEQ. CDR3 loop: CASSQDIRMGETQYF. CDR3 sequence (DNA): TGTGCCAGCAGCCAAGATATCAGGATGGGGGAGACCCAGTACTTC.

V is TRBV5-1 and J is TRBJ2-5; TRBD1 agrees at 10 bases. CDR1 is SGHRS and CDR2 is YFSETQ in the germline V gene. The CDR3 is made up of 14 amino acids. Trimming at V came to 0 bases and at J to 11 bases, leaving 7 bases not matched to a gene. The CDR3 DNA reads TGCGCCAGCAGCTTGGAGGGACAGGGGTACAAGCAGTACTTC. Amino acids: CASSLEGQGYKQYF.

This chain joins TRBV7-3 and TRBJ2-5; possibly TRBD1 for D (5 bases). The CDR3 has 13 amino acids. Germline CDR1 and CDR2: SGHTA and FQGTGA. Trimming stripped 6 bases from V and 1 base from J, with 9 bases between. The CDR3 nucleotides read TGTGCCAGCAGTACAGGTTCCCAAGAGACCCAGTACTTC. Protein product: CASSTGSQETQYF.

The chain recombines TRBV20-1 with TRBJ1-2; D might be TRBD1 (5 bases). Germline V lookup: CDR1 DFQATT, CDR2 SNEGSKA (reference sequence). Trimming removed 7 bases at V and 8 bases at J, with 17 bases between. This CDR3 has 12 amino acids. The CDR3 loop is CSVNPGRRGYTF. The CDR3 nucleotides are TGCAGTGTTAATCCGGGACGCAGAGGCTACACCTTC.

The rearrangement links TRBV5-1 to TRBJ2-1, with D uncertain. The V gene lost 1 base and the J gene lost 4 bases, with 18 bases spanning the gap. Per germline, CDR1 SGHRS and CDR2 YFSETQ. This CDR3 is 17 amino acids long. The CDR3 bases are TGCGCCAGCAGCTTGCTTCCCGGCCCAACCCAGTACAATGAGCAGTTCTTC. It encodes CASSLLPGPTQYNEQFF.

This clonotype has just a few counts. The rearrangement joins TRBV20-1 to TRBJ2-7; no firm D call. There are 14 residues in the CDR3. V was pared by 0 bases and J by 0 bases, with 9 bases between. Per the germline V gene, CDR1 is DFQATT and CDR2 is SNEGSKA (reference sequence). The CDR3 loop reads CSARDHGSSYEQYF. The CDR3 coding sequence is TGCAGTGCTAGAGATCATGGCAGCTCCTACGAGCAGTACTTC.

The sample holds a few counts of this clonotype. The chain joins TRBV20-1 to TRBJ2-7; D gene uncertain. The CDR3 sequence is 13 residues long. CDR1 is DFQATT, CDR2 SNEGSKA, per germline (reference sequence). The V end was cut by 3 bases, the J end by 3 bases, with 12 bases between. The DNA of the CDR3 is TGCAGTGCTAGGGCTAGTCGAGACTACGAGCAGTACTTC. It is translated as CSARASRDYEQYF.

The V and J genes are TRBV7-8 and TRBJ2-3; tentative D call: TRBD2 (6 bases). The germline V and J ends were trimmed by 3 bases and 11 bases, with 18 bases remaining between them. Germline CDR1 and CDR2: SGHVS and FQNEAQ. CDR3 length equals 14 residues. CDR3 sequence (DNA): TGTGCCAGCAGCTTCCGACTAGACGTTAGAGAGCAGTATTTT. As protein: CASSFRLDVREQYF.

This clonotype has a handful of counts. The chain has TRBV6-5 and TRBJ2-4; either TRBD1 or TRBD2 may fit D (5 bases each). CDR1 and CDR2 from the germline V gene are MNHEY and SVGAGI. Trimming shortened V by 1 base and J by 2 bases, and 9 bases separated the two germline ends. This CDR3 is built from 15 residues. The CDR3 coding sequence is TGTGCCAGCAGTTACTACGGGGCCCCCAAAAACATTCAGTACTTC. Translated: CASSYYGAPKNIQYF.